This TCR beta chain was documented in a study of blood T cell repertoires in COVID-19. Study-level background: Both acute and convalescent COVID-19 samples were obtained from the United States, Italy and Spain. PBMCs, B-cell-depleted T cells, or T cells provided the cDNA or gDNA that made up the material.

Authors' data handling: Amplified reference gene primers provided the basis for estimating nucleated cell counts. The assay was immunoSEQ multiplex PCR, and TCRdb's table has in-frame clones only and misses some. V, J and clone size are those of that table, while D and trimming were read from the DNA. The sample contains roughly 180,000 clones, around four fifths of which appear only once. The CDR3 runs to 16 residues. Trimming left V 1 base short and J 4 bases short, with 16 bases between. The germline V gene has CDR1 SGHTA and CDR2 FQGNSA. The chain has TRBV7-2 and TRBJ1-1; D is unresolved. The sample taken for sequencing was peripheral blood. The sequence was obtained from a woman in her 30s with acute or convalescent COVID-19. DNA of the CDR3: TGTGCCAGCAGCTTAGTAGGCGGGAAATCCACCACTGAAGCTTTCTTT. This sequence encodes CASSLVGGKSTTEAFF.